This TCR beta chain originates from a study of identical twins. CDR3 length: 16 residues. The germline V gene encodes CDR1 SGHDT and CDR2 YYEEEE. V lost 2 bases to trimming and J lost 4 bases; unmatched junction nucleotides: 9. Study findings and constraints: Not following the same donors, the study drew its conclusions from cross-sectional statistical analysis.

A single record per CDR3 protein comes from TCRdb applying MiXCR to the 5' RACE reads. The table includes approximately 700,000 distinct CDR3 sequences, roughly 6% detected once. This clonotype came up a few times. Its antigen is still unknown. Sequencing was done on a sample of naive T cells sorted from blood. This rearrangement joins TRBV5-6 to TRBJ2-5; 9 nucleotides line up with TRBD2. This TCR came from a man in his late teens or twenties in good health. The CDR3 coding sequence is TGTGCCAGCAGCTTCAGACTAGCGGAGAGAAGAGAGACCCAGTACTTC. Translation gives CASSFRLAERRETQYF.